This T cell receptor beta chain stems from a study of cytomegalovirus exposure and HLA in healthy donors (dated by TCRdb to 2017 to 2019). In the study overall: An earlier analysis of approximately 600 of the donors reported 250 to 300 Gb of sequence data and roughly 100 million unique TCR beta sequences from about 200 million T cells. About 280 gigabases of sequencing data and 75 million to 85 million unique TCR sequences made up an early release that covered approximately 650 HLA-typed donors. Among the approximately 430 genotyped donors, around 79% belonged to the genetic ancestry cluster associated with self-reported Caucasian donors. The study aimed to test whether cataloging public T cell receptors could reveal signatures of past pathogen exposure. Using immunosequencing, the study profiled T cell repertoires from about 620 subjects and related those repertoires to cytomegalovirus serostatus. Besides the first cohort of approximately 710 subjects, a separate validation cohort made up of 95 to 150 different subjects was used. To predict cytomegalovirus infection status, the study combined high-throughput TCR immunosequencing, statistical association of individual TCRs with disease status, and machine learning. A later analysis re-analyzed previously published TCR beta repertoires from 600 to 850 donors and added high-resolution HLA genotyping to study TCR occurrence patterns. Rather than drawing on any new phenotypic data, the later analysis identified candidate immune exposures from TCR beta sequences and the way those sequences occurred across donors. In an earlier analysis of 587 of the donors, high-throughput TCR beta sequencing was used to judge whether each TCR beta V gene segment behaved as functional or pseudogenic. Alongside the repertoire data, information on donor age, sex, ethnicity and CMV serostatus was compiled. A later genetic analysis took genome-wide SNP genotypes for about 55% of the 666 donors and used that subset as a discovery cohort. All discovery cohort repertoires had been generated on a single sequencing platform. HLA typing covered class I and class II loci at four-digit resolution. Typing coverage differed by locus: A, B, C, DRB1 and DQB1 were typed in about 620-630 donors, DQA1 in about 500, DPA1 in 600 to 610, and DPB1 in roughly 450. A handful of DR-DQ haplotypes were handled as single units for association and clustering because linkage in the cohort was strong. Among about 370 genotyped donors of the cohort, an average of roughly 230,000 unique TCR beta nucleotide sequences was sequenced per donor, of which 15% to 20% were non-productive. Points the paper makes about the study in general: According to a later analysis, TCR association rates differed among HLA loci, with DRB1 alleles showing the most associated TCRs and HLA-C alleles showing the fewest. Roughly uniform sequencing depth across donors was assumed in presence/absence analyses, although this assumption may not hold. Some 16 rarely observed V segments, including chromosome 9 orphons, were excluded from the earlier analysis of several hundred of the donors because counts were too low. Most TCR sequences were seen in very few donors, while some public TCRs were found in many individuals. Compared with equally common non-associated chains, HLA-associated TCR beta chains in a later analysis were more clonally expanded and had lower generation probabilities. V-gene and J-gene trimming of TCR beta chains was associated with a missense DCLRE1C variant in a later genetic analysis, and the association was replicated in an independent cohort. CMV serostatus was the only immune exposure information available for the cohort. The 87-base-pair reads could not distinguish some IMGT-functional V segments, including TRBV6-2 and TRBV6-3, so those segments were excluded. The study listed 150 to 200 TCR beta chains as associated with cytomegalovirus. A later analysis reported that several top co-occurrence clusters appeared linked to parvovirus B19, influenza, CMV and Epstein-Barr virus. Linkage disequilibrium might explain the correlated functional status among segregating V segments, but an unknown experimental factor could not be excluded. A group of highly shared sequence variants was considered likely to be a technical artifact of the sequencing pipeline. A later genetic analysis reported fewer N-insertions in productive TCRs among donors in an Asian-associated ancestry cluster than the approximately 700-donor mean. In a later analysis, some 18,000 TCR beta sequences were associated with specific HLA alleles at a false discovery rate of 0.05. A later analysis found that most CMV-associated TCR beta chains appeared HLA-restricted, with HLA associations seemingly driven largely by CMV exposure. In both the original and validation cohorts, the classifier was reported to diagnose cytomegalovirus status with high specificity and sensitivity. Assigning TCR associations to individual alleles was difficult when HLA alleles, especially DR and DQ, strongly co-occurred. The authors suggested that the approach could potentially be extended to other disease states and immunological phenotypes. A further reported finding was that TCR beta sequences accurately predicted the HLA-A and HLA-B alleles for most subjects in the first cohort. Because HLA typing was unavailable for some donors at each locus, only the typed subset was used in association tests. In an earlier analysis of under 600 of the donors, most TCR beta V segments were observed in productive rearrangements about 87% or about 30% of the time, broadly matching IMGT annotations. The cohort was sequenced for TCR beta chains only, and without alpha or paired-chain data the features that could be detected were limited. In vitro tests confirmed that a few of the cytomegalovirus-associated TCR beta chains recognize cytomegalovirus antigens.

From V the trimming removes 6 bases and from J it removes 6 bases, while the gene matches leave 7 bases of the junction unaccounted for. Reading from cysteine to phenylalanine, the CDR3 counts 15 amino acids. The DNA shown is the 45-base CDR3, in frame from base 1. CDR1 and CDR2 (MRHNA, SNTAGT) derive from the germline V gene. To prepare the library, the immunoSEQ multiplex PCR assay was applied. For the multiplex PCR, a mixture combining 60 forward primers for TCR Vbeta segments and 13 reverse primers for TCR Jbeta segments was used. A multiplex PCR assay on genomic DNA amplified the CDR3 region of rearranged TCR beta genes. The Illumina HiSeq System was used to sequence the amplified TCR beta libraries as 87-base-pair reads. Per the authors' processing: A later analysis tallied around 80 million unique TCR beta chains across the 666 repertoires, and some 10 million of those chains were shared by two or more donors. To remove PCR and sequencing errors, raw reads were error-corrected and collapsed into unique sequences using a nearest-neighbor algorithm that merged closely related sequences. To assign V, D and J gene segments, CDR3 sequences were aligned to IMGT reference sequences. For a sequence to be retained, a match of at least six nucleotides was required to both a V gene segment and a J gene segment. A rearrangement was called productive if the CDR3 had no stop codons and remained in frame with V and J, and every other rearrangement was called non-productive. Following IMGT convention, CDR3 was defined as the stretch from the second conserved V-encoded cysteine to the conserved J-encoded phenylalanine. Sequences without an unambiguous match to a single V gene segment were excluded from the earlier analysis of 450 to 650 of the donors. An earlier analysis of just under 600 of the donors called V segments functional above 56.7% productive rearrangements and segregating when the between-donor standard deviation exceeded 5%. A statistical classification framework was built to diagnose cytomegalovirus status from the catalog of TCR beta chain sequences. V and J gene assignment, in a later analysis, came from comparing TCR nucleotide sequences with IMGT/GENE-DB human TR gene sequences. A later analysis assigned CDR3 sequences and most-parsimonious VDJ recombination scenarios with the TCRdist pipeline. In a later analysis, each TCR beta chain was defined by its CDR3 amino acid sequence together with its V-gene family, and reads without a unique V-gene family were excluded. In a later analysis, some 600 highly shared, low-generation-probability nucleotide sequences were removed to address suspected cross-contamination and a sequencing artifact. For each public chain, a later analysis derived a clonal expansion index from normalized ranks of inferred template counts within each repertoire. In a later analysis, generation probabilities were computed using a VDJ recombination model fitted to out-of-frame rearrangements, and the results were checked against IGoR. Hypergeometric tests were used in a later analysis to score TCR-TCR, TCR-HLA and TCR-CMV co-occurrence, with a repertoire-size bias correction applied to the TCR pairs. A later analysis estimated false discovery rates by permuting HLA or CMV assignments 20 times. In a later analysis, co-occurring TCRs were grouped using DBSCAN, and TCRdist sequence similarity was added for clustering within HLA-allele-positive subsets. Repertoires with fewer than 30,000 or more than 120,000 public chains, plus five repertoires with anomalous nucleotide sharing, were excluded from co-occurrence clustering. In TCRdb, the immuneACCESS table is reduced to in-frame sequences with V and J assigned. These tables do not hold every clone; where another copy was compared, an unresolved V gene accounts for under half, and the others remain unexplained. V and J calls and clone size are given by that table; D and trimming were obtained from the DNA. The sample includes about 85,000 clones, with 77% observed a single time. The ten largest account for roughly 2% of the sample.

The cohort consisted of 666 healthy bone marrow donors. Cohort members were all nominally healthy when sampled, although unrecorded immune exposures were likely present. The donor was CMV seronegative and belonged to the group of over 350 seronegative cohort members. Every donor gave a peripheral blood sample, and the peripheral blood mononuclear cells from that sample were used for TCR beta sequencing. The Qiagen DNeasy Blood Extraction Kit was used to extract genomic DNA from the blood cell samples. This clone turned up a few times. This clone's antigen is unknown. No per-base quality is available; no much larger clone lies one base away.

The sequenced material came from PBMCs. The sequence came from a boy aged 5-17 years in good health and CMV-seronegative. The chain is made from TRBV6-4 and TRBJ2-3, with 12 middle bases fitting TRBD2. The nucleotides are TGTGCCAGCAGCGAGCTAGCGGGGGGGAGTGATACGCAGTATTTT. This codes for CASSELAGGSDTQYF.